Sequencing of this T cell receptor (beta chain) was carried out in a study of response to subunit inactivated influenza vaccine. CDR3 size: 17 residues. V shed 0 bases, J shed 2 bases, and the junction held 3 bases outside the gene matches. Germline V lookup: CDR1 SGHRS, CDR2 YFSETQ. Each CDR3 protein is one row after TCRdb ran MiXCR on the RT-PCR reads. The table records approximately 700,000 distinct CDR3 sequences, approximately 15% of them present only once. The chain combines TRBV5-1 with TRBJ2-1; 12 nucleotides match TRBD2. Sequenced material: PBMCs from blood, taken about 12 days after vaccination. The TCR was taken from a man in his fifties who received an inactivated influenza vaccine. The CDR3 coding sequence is TGCGCCAGCAGCTTGGTGTCTAGCGGGGGGGCCTACAATGAGCAGTTCTTC. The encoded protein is CASSLVSSGGAYNEQFF. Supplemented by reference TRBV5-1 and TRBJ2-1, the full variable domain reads KAGVTQTPRYLIKTRGQQVTLSCSPISGHRSVSWYQQTPGQGLQFLFEYFSETQRNKGNFPGRFSGRQFSNSRSEMNVSTLELGDSALYLCASSLVSSGGAYNEQFFGPGTRLTVL.